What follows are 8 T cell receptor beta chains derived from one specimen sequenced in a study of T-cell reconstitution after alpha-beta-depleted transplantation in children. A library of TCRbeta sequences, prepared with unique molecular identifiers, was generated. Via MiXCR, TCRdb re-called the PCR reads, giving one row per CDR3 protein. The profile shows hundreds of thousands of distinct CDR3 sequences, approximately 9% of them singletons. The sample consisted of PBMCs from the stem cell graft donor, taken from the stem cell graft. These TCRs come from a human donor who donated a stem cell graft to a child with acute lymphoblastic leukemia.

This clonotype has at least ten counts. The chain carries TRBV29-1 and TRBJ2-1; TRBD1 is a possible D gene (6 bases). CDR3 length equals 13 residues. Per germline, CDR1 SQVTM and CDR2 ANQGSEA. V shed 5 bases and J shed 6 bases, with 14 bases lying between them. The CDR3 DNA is TGCAGCGTTAGTTATTTAGGGGGCAATGAGCAGTTCTTC. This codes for CSVSYLGGNEQFF.

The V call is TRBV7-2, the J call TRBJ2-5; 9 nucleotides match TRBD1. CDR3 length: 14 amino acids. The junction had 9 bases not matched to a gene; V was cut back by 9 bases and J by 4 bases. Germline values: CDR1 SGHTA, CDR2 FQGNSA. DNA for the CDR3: TGTGCCAGTAGTAAGGGGACAGGGAGAGAGACCCAGTACTTC. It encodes CASSKGTGRETQYF.

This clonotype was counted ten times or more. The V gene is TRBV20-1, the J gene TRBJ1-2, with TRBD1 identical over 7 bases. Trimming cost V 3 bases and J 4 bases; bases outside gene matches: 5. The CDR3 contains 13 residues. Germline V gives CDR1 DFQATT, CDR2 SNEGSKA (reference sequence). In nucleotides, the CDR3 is TGCAGTGCTAGTGAACAGGGGTCCTATGGCTACACCTTC. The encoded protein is CSASEQGSYGYTF.

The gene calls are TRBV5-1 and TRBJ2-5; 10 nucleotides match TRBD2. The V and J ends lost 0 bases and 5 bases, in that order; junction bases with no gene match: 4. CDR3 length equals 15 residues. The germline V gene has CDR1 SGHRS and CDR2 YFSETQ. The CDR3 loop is CASSLGSSGGETQYF. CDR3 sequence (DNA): TGCGCCAGCAGCTTGGGGTCTAGCGGGGGTGAGACCCAGTACTTC.

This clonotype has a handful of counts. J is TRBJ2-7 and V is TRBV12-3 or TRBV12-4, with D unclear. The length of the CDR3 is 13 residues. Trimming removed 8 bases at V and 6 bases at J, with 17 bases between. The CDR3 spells CASGNPGMGEQYF. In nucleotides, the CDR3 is TGTGCCAGCGGGAACCCAGGTATGGGCGAGCAGTACTTC.

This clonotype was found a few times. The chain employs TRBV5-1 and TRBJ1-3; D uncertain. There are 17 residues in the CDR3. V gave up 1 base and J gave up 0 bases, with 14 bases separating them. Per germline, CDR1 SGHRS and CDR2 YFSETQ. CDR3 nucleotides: TGCGCCAGCAGCTTGCCCTCCGCGGGTTCCTCTGGAAACACCATATATTTT. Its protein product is CASSLPSAGSSGNTIYF.

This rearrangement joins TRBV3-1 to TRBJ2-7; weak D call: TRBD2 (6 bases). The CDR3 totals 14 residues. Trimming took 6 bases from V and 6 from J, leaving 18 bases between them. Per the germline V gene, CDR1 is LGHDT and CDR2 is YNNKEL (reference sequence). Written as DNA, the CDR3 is TGTGCCAGCAGACGGCGAGGGGAGGACTCCGAGCAGTACTTC. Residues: CASRRRGEDSEQYF.

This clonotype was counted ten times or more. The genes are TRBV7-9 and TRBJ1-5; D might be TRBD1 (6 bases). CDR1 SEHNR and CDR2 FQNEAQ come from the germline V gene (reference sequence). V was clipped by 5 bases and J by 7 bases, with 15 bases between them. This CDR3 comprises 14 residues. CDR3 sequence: CASSRGGSWQPQHF. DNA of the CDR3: TGTGCCAGCAGCAGGGGGGGTTCCTGGCAGCCCCAGCATTTT.